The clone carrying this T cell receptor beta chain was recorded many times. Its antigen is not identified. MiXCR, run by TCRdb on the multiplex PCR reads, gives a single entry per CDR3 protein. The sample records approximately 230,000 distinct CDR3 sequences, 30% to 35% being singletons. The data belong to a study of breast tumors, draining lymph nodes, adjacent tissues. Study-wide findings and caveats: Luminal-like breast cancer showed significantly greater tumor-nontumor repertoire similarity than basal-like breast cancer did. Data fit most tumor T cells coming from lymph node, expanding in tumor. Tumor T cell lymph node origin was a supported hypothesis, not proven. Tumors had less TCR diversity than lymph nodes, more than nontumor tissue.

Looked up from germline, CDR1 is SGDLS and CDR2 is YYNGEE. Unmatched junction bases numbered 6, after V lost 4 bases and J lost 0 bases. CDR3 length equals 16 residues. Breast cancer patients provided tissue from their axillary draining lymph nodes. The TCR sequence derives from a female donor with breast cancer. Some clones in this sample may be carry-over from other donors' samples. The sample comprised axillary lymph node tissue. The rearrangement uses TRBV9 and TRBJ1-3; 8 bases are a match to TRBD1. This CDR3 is CASSPRDRISGNTIYF. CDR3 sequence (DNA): TGTGCCAGCAGCCCCCGGGACAGGATCTCTGGAAACACCATATATTTT.